The rows below give T cell receptor beta chains drawn from one sample of a study of blood T cell repertoires in COVID-19. Assay used: immunoSEQ multiplex PCR; TCRdb lists only in-frame clones, some missing. The profile covers roughly 250,000 clones, with 81% appearing a single time and around 2.9% taken by the ten largest. Specimen: peripheral blood. These receptors originate from an older woman with active or convalescent COVID-19. Each CDR3 is given with its conserved first and last residue.

length	V	CDR3
14	TRBV6-5	CASSPDRGTYEQYF
15	TRBV7-8	CASSFPTTGRTEAFF
17	TRBV7-2	CASSLGSLAGGPETQYF
14	TRBV7-9	CASSSVDRGHGYTF
17	TRBV3-1/TRBV3-2	CASSQDNSRGGYNEQFF
16	TRBV11-2	CASSLDTFNSYNEQFF
15	TRBV5-5	CASRYDARRVETQYF
14	TRBV10-3	CAISETGSNQPQHF
16	TRBV6-5	CASSYSIGGSNSPLHF
13	TRBV30	CAWRGQGFEKLFF
14	TRBV30	CAWKVGGPNTEAFF
16	TRBV5-1	CASSYNSGGVYNEQFF
16	TRBV10-3	CAISESGTGVNEKLFF
15	TRBV5-1	CASSTRQGLITEAFF
16	TRBV5-4	CASSFYQASARETQYF
14	TRBV5-1	CASSLERGSYEQYF
17	TRBV3-1/TRBV3-2	CASTKVPYAVSYNEQFF
13	TRBV5-1	CASSRTSVETQYF
13	TRBV29-1	CSVAGTVYNEQFF
15	TRBV18	CASSPKLARDGELFF
14	TRBV29-1	CSAGQGKAGNTIYF
16	TRBV27	CASSSDLAGSYNEQFF
13	TRBV6-5	CASSYGLHNEQFF
16	TRBV9	CASSVGTSGSTDTQYF
15	TRBV3-1/TRBV3-2	CASRDRGSFNYGYTF
17	TRBV11-3	CASSLGPTQGTGNTIYF
14	TRBV27	CASSARQGWYGYTF
14	TRBV4-3	CASSQGQFSGELFF
15	TRBV19	CASSKLASLEGEQFF
15	TRBV19	CASSIGTGYYEKLFF
14	TRBV6-5	CASSYRGTREKLFF
15	TRBV2	CASRQGRARRQPQHF
16	TRBV7-3	CASSLNPQGSGGDQYF
13	TRBV19	CAAGTGLATEAFF
14	TRBV5-1	CASSPGQGGYGYTF
14	TRBV9	CASSRDRVTGQLFF
14	TRBV15	CATSRDRVNTEAFF
13	TRBV10-3	CAISLTGGETQYF
16	TRBV9	CASSVGWGQLTDTQYF
17	TRBV19	CASSIQGVRGPNTEAFF
17	TRBV19	CASSDPGSRLSNYGYTF
13	TRBV5-5	CASSRVPNTEAFF
16	TRBV28	CASSLAGTGSNSPLHF
15	TRBV15	CATSRDLAGARTQYF
18	TRBV27	CASSYGQGVAFSYNEQFF
13	TRBV7-8	CASSLRETGELFF
16	TRBV4-1	CASSQDPGGFSYEQYF
15	TRBV12-5	CASVLGRDRQETQYF
14	TRBV9	CASSVLPSGDTQYF
19	TRBV7-6	CASSLEALKNLVPPDTQYF
16	TRBV15	CATSRGSARGEETQYF
15	TRBV5-4	CASSTSGGPHNEQFF